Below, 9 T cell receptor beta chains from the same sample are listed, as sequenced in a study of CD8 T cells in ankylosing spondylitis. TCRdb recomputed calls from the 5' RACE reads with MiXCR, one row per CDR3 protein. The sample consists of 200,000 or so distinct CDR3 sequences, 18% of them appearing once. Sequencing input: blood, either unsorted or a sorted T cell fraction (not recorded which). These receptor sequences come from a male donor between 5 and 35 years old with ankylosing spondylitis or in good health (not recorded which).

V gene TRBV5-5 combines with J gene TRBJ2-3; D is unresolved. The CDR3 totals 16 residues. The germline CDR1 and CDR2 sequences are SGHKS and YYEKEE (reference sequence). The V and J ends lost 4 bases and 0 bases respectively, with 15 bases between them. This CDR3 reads CASSRAWASSTDTQYF. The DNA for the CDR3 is TGTGCCAGCAGCCGAGCTTGGGCAAGTAGCACAGATACGCAGTATTTT.

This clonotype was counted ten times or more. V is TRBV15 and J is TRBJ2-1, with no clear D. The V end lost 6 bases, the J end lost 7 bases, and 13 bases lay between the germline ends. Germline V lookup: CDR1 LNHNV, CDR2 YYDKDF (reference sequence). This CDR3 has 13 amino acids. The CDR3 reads CATSLTLGNEQFF. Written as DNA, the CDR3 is TGTGCCACCAGTCTGACGTTGGGGAATGAGCAGTTCTTC.

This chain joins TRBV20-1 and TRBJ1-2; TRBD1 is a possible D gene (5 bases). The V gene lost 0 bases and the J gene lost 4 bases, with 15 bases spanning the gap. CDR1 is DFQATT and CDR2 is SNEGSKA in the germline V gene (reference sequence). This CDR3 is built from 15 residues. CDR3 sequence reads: CSAREAGFQGYGYTF. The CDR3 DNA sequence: TGCAGTGCTAGAGAGGCGGGATTTCAGGGCTATGGCTACACCTTC.

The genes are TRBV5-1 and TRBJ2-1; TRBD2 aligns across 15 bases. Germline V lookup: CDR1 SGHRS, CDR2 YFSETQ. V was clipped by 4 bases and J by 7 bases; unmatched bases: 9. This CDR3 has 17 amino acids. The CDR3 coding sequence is TGCGCCAGCAGCCTAGGGACTAGCGGGAGGTTGAGAAATGAGCAGTTCTTC. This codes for CASSLGTSGRLRNEQFF. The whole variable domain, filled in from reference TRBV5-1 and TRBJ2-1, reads KAGVTQTPRYLIKTRGQQVTLSCSPISGHRSVSWYQQTPGQGLQFLFEYFSETQRNKGNFPGRFSGRQFSNSRSEMNVSTLELGDSALYLCASSLGTSGRLRNEQFFGPGTRLTVL.

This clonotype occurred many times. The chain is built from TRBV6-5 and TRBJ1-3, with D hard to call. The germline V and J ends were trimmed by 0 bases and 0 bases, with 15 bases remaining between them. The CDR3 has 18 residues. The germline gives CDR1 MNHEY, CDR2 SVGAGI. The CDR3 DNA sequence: TGTGCCAGCAGTTACTCGTATCGGGCTCAACTCTCTGGAAACACCATATATTTT. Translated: CASSYSYRAQLSGNTIYF.

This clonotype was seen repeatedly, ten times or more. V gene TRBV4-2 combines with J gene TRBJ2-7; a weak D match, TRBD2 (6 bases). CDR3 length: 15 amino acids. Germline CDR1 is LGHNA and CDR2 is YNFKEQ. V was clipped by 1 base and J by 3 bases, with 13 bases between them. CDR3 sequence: CASSQALGGVYEQYF. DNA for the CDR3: TGTGCCAGCAGCCAAGCGCTAGGAGGGGTCTACGAGCAGTACTTC.

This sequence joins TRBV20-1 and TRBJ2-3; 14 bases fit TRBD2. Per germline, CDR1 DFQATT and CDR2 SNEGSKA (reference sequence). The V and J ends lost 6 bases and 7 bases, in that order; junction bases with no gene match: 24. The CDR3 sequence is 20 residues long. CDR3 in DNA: TGCAGTGCAAACCCAGGCTTTAACAGGGGGACTAGCGGGAGTATAAATACGCAGTATTTT. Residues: CSANPGFNRGTSGSINTQYF.

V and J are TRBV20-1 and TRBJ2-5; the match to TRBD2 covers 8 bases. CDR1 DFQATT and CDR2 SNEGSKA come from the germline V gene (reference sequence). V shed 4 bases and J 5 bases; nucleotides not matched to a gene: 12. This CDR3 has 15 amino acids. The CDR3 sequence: CSATAPAGVGETQYF. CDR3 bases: TGCAGTGCTACCGCACCAGCGGGAGTGGGGGAGACCCAGTACTTC.

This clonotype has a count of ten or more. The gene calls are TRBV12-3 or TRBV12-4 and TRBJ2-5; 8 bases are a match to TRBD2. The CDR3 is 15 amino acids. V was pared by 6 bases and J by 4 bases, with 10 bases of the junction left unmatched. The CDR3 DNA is TGTGCCAGCAGCCCCCCGGGACTAGTATCAGAGACCCAGTACTTC. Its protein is CASSPPGLVSETQYF.